The source of this T cell receptor beta chain is a study of T cell responses to AZD1222 COVID-19 vaccine. In the study overall: Pooled samples include second doses given at about 4 or 12 weeks. Study-wide findings and caveats: Spike-spanning, vaccine-associated CD4 TCRs were dominant at 160-218 and 743-854. Most donors were white British, females outnumbered males, and clonal diversity was possibly underestimated.

Concerning this clone: What it binds is not known.

Germline V gene sequence: CDR1 SGHTA, CDR2 FQGNSA. This CDR3 has 16 amino acids. The V segment lost 1 base and the J segment 8 bases; nucleotides outside the gene matches: 12. TCRdb's copy holds only in-frame clones and misses some; the assay was immunoSEQ multiplex PCR. Among under 150,000 clones listed, around 90% were seen once. Here the sequenced sample was peripheral blood, taken on day 0 of AZD1222 vaccination. This receptor was taken from an adult in good health. The chain has TRBV7-2 and TRBJ2-3, with 7 bases lining up with TRBD2. CDR3 bases: TGTGCCAGCAGCTTAGGGGCGGGAGCCACCTATGGTACGCAGTATTTT. Amino acid sequence: CASSLGAGATYGTQYF. The full variable domain, in which reference TRBV7-2 and TRBJ2-3 provide the parts outside the CDR3, is GAGVSQSPSNKVTEKGKDVELRCDPISGHTALYWYRQSLGQGLEFLIYFQGNSAPDKSGLPSDRFSAERTGGSVSTLTIQRTQQEDSAVYLCASSLGAGATYGTQYFGPGTRLTVL.